The 26 T cell receptor beta chains in this list originate from one sample, sequenced in a study of blood T cell repertoires in COVID-19. TCRdb's table, derived via immunoSEQ multiplex PCR, lists solely in-frame clones and lacks some. The table records 250,000 to 350,000 clones, 80% to 90% of them present only once. The sample was PBMCs or T cells enriched from blood (not recorded which). These receptors came from a woman aged 25 to 39 who had recovered from COVID-19.

CDR3 amino acids: CASSPGQGGVNEQFF. For the CDR3, the DNA is TGCGCCAGCAGCCCCGGACAGGGGGGCGTCAATGAGCAGTTCTTC. This chain links TRBV5-1 with TRBJ2-1, with 10 bases lining up with TRBD1. The V segment lost 4 bases and the J segment 6 bases; nucleotides outside the gene matches: 7. Germline V gene data show CDR1 as SGHRS and CDR2 as YFSETQ. The CDR3 is 15 residues long.

V is TRBV6-5 and J is TRBJ2-2, with D perhaps TRBD1 (6 bases). The CDR3 spans 15 residues. V gave up 6 bases and J gave up 6 bases, with 17 bases separating them. Germline loops: CDR1 MNHEY, CDR2 SVGAGI. In DNA, the CDR3 is TGTGCCAGCAGACCAAGGGGGTGGGTCTCCGGGGAGCTGTTTTTT. Protein: CASRPRGWVSGELFF.

This clone was detected only once. The CDR3 region has the DNA TGTGCCAGCGGGACTACCGGGGAGACCCAGTACTTC. This gives the protein CASGTTGETQYF. The chain uses TRBV2 and TRBJ2-5, with 7 bases identical to TRBD2. The germline V gene has CDR1 SNHLY and CDR2 FYNNEI. Trimming at V came to 8 bases and at J to 5 bases, leaving 5 bases not matched to a gene. The CDR3 has 12 amino acids.

The CDR3 protein is CASSFPGDEKLFF. CDR3 nucleotides: TGTGCCAGCAGTTTCCCGGGGGATGAAAAACTGTTTTTT. The chain employs TRBV6-6 and TRBJ1-4; tentatively, D is TRBD1 (5 bases). Trimming left V 4 bases short and J 6 bases short, with 9 bases between. Germline lookup yields CDR1 MNHNY and CDR2 SVGAGI (reference sequence). This CDR3 contains 13 residues.

J is TRBJ1-2 and V is TRBV28; 9 positions match TRBD1. The germline V gene encodes CDR1 MDHEN and CDR2 SYDVKM. The junction had 7 bases not matched to a gene; V was cut back by 7 bases and J by 7 bases. The CDR3 runs to 13 residues. The CDR3 sequence: CASNTGGTGGYTF. The CDR3 region has the DNA TGTGCCAGCAACACAGGGGGCACCGGTGGCTACACCTTC.

The rearrangement links TRBV6-6 to TRBJ2-7; unclear D gene. V shed 6 bases and J shed 4 bases, with 19 bases lying between them. CDR1 and CDR2 (germline): MNHNY, SVGAGI (reference sequence). The CDR3 is 15 residues long. The DNA of the CDR3 is TGTGCCAGCAGCCGCGACCCCACCGGAGAATACGAGCAGTACTTC. Protein product: CASSRDPTGEYEQYF.

This chain joins TRBV6-5 and TRBJ1-3, with D tentatively TRBD1 (5 bases). V was clipped by 6 bases and J by 7 bases, with 16 bases between them. The CDR3 has 14 residues. The germline V gene encodes CDR1 MNHEY and CDR2 SVGAGI. CDR3 in amino acids: CASSLQGVWNTIYF. The CDR3 coding sequence is TGTGCCAGCAGCCTCCAGGGTGTCTGGAACACCATATATTTT.

The chain has TRBV5-1 and TRBJ2-2; weak D call: TRBD1 (5 bases). CDR1 and CDR2 (germline): SGHRS, YFSETQ. The CDR3 is 16 residues long. Deletions cut 3 bases from V and 2 bases from J, with 14 bases between. CDR3 sequence: CASSWGPQGNTGELFF. CDR3 nucleotides: TGCGCCAGCAGCTGGGGCCCCCAGGGAAACACCGGGGAGCTGTTTTTT.

The chain carries TRBV19 and TRBJ2-7; 7 nucleotides match TRBD1. With V trimmed by 4 bases and J by 5 bases, 11 bases remained unmatched. CDR1 is LNHDA, CDR2 SQIVND, per germline (reference sequence). The CDR3 contains 15 residues. The CDR3 is CASSTWDSDWNEQYF. CDR3 bases: TGTGCCAGTAGTACTTGGGACAGCGACTGGAACGAGCAGTACTTC.

V and J are TRBV5-4 and TRBJ2-1, with D maybe TRBD2 (6 bases). Trimming stripped 1 base from V and 5 bases from J, with 10 bases between. This CDR3 is 14 amino acids long. The germline V gene encodes CDR1 SGHNT and CDR2 YYREEE (reference sequence). In nucleotides, the CDR3 is TGTGCCAGCAGCTTGCCTAGCGTAAACAATGAGCAGTTCTTC. It codes for CASSLPSVNNEQFF.

This rearrangement joins TRBV3-1 (or the pseudogene TRBV3-2) to TRBJ2-5; 9 nucleotides match TRBD1. The CDR3 runs 14 residues. Germline V CDR1 and CDR2: LGHDT, YNNKEL (reference sequence). J was trimmed by 1 base and V by 3 bases; bases with no gene match: 0. This CDR3 reads CASSQTGGQETQYF. CDR3 coding DNA: TGTGCCAGCAGCCAGACAGGGGGCCAAGAGACCCAGTACTTC.

The chain has TRBV28 and TRBJ1-6; TRBD1 aligns across 7 bases. This CDR3 has 17 residues. The junction had 7 bases not matched to a gene; V was cut back by 5 bases and J by 0 bases. Germline CDR1 is MDHEN and CDR2 is SYDVKM. The CDR3 loop reads CASSGGQTSSYNSPLHF. The DNA for the CDR3 is TGTGCCAGCAGTGGGGGACAGACTAGCTCCTATAATTCACCCCTCCACTTT.

The chain has TRBV25-1 and TRBJ1-6, with a tentative D call TRBD1 (6 bases). V dropped 8 bases and J dropped 8 bases, with 13 bases sitting between them. The length of the CDR3 is 13 residues. The germline CDR1 and CDR2 sequences are MGHDK and SYGVNS. As DNA, the CDR3 is TGTGCCAGCTCCGAACAGGGTCATTCACCCCTCCACTTT. Its protein is CASSEQGHSPLHF. The full variable domain, its missing parts supplied by reference TRBV25-1 and TRBJ1-6, is EADIYQTPRYLVIGTGKKITLECSQTMGHDKMYWYQQDPGMELHLIHYSYGVNSTEKGDLSSESTVSRIRTEHFPLTLESARPSHTSQYLCASSEQGHSPLHFGNGTRLTVT.

The chain joins TRBV30 to TRBJ2-2; tentatively, D is TRBD2 (5 bases). Germline V lookup: CDR1 GTSNPN, CDR2 SVGIG (reference sequence). The CDR3 runs to 13 residues. V dropped 2 bases and J dropped 2 bases, with 6 bases sitting between them. The CDR3 loop is CAWSTRNTGELFF. Here the CDR3 DNA reads TGTGCCTGGAGTACTAGAAACACCGGGGAGCTGTTTTTT.

Points on this clone: The same CDR3 arises from other DNA sequences in this sample as well. The chain is built from TRBV18 and TRBJ2-2; tentatively, D is TRBD2 (5 bases). The CDR3 consists of 16 residues. Germline values: CDR1 KGHSH, CDR2 LQKENI. V was pared by 1 base and J by 2 bases, with 11 bases between. CDR3 coding DNA: TGTGCCAGCTCACCACTAACGGGGAGCAACACCGGGGAGCTGTTTTTT. It is translated as CASSPLTGSNTGELFF.

The gene calls are TRBV2 and TRBJ1-2, with a weak D call TRBD1 (6 bases). Per the germline V gene, CDR1 is SNHLY and CDR2 is FYNNEI. The V end was cut by 5 bases, the J end by 8 bases, with 9 bases between. CDR3 size: 11 residues. The CDR3 loop is CASSPGVGYTF. CDR3 sequence (DNA): TGTGCCAGCAGTCCAGGGGTCGGCTACACCTTC.

This sequence joins TRBV19 and TRBJ2-2; possible D gene TRBD1, 6 bases. This CDR3 comprises 16 residues. Looked up from germline, CDR1 is LNHDA and CDR2 is SQIVND (reference sequence). V gave up 7 bases and J gave up 2 bases, with 17 bases separating them. CDR3 region: CASNYRRQVNTGELFF. CDR3 nucleotides: TGTGCCAGTAATTACCGGCGACAGGTCAACACCGGGGAGCTGTTTTTT.

J is TRBJ1-2 and V is TRBV5-1; possibly TRBD1 for D (5 bases). This CDR3 has 15 residues. Trimming pared 0 bases from V and 3 bases from J, leaving 12 bases between. The germline CDR1 and CDR2 sequences are SGHRS and YFSETQ. The CDR3 coding sequence is TGCGCCAGCAGCTTGGATGCCGGACAAGACTATGGCTACACCTTC. Translation: CASSLDAGQDYGYTF.

CDR3: CASSLVRSYEQYF. The CDR3 coding sequence is TGTGCCAGCAGCTTGGTCAGGTCGTACGAGCAGTACTTC. This chain connects TRBV5-5 to TRBJ2-7; no clear D gene. CDR1 SGHKS and CDR2 YYEKEE come from the germline V gene (reference sequence). The CDR3 covers 13 residues. V was trimmed by 0 bases and J by 4 bases, leaving 8 bases between them.

The chain recombines TRBV15 with TRBJ2-7; possible D gene TRBD1, 5 bases. CDR1 LNHNV and CDR2 YYDKDF come from the germline V gene (reference sequence). The CDR3 has 14 residues. V lost 4 bases, J lost 6 bases, and 16 bases lay in between. The DNA for the CDR3 is TGTGCCACCAGCATGGCCCAGGGTACTATCGAGCAGTACTTC. Translation gives CATSMAQGTIEQYF.

This sequence joins TRBV27 and TRBJ2-1, with a weak D call TRBD2 (5 bases). This CDR3 is 13 amino acids long. V gave up 3 bases and J gave up 5 bases, with 8 bases separating them. In germline, CDR1 is MNHEY, CDR2 SMNVEV (reference sequence). CDR3 protein: CASSLTIDNEQFF. The CDR3 nucleotides read TGTGCCAGCAGTTTGACTATAGACAATGAGCAGTTCTTC.

The gene calls are TRBV5-4 and TRBJ2-1; D might be TRBD1 (5 bases). The V end lost 3 bases, the J end lost 8 bases, and 12 bases lay between the germline ends. The CDR3 is 13 amino acids. Germline V gives CDR1 SGHNT, CDR2 YYREEE (reference sequence). Here the CDR3 reads CASSYGAGHEQFF. The CDR3 region has the DNA TGTGCCAGCAGCTATGGGGCCGGCCATGAGCAGTTCTTC. Based on the CDR3 plus reference TRBV5-4 and TRBJ2-1, the full variable domain is ETGVTQSPTHLIKTRGQQVTLRCSSQSGHNTVSWYQQALGQGPQFIFQYYREEENGRGNFPPRFSGLQFPNYSSELNVNALELDDSALYLCASSYGAGHEQFFGPGTRLTVL.

The chain links TRBV5-6 to TRBJ2-2; 8 nucleotides agree with TRBD2. J was trimmed by 2 bases and V by 2 bases; bases with no gene match: 8. This CDR3 has 17 amino acids. CDR1 and CDR2 from the germline V gene are SGHDT and YYEEEE. The CDR3 loop reads CASSLPTSGSNTGELFF. CDR3 coding DNA: TGTGCCAGCAGCTTACCTACTAGCGGCTCTAACACCGGGGAGCTGTTTTTT.

V gene TRBV19 combines with J gene TRBJ2-7; 7 nucleotides line up with TRBD2. Germline CDR1 reads LNHDA; CDR2 reads SQIVND (reference sequence). The CDR3 has 16 amino acids. Germline trimming cut 6 bases from V and 0 bases from J; bases unmatched to any gene: 11. This chain's CDR3 is CASSSFGRGSSYEQYF. For the CDR3, the DNA is TGTGCCAGTAGCTCTTTTGGGCGGGGGAGCTCCTACGAGCAGTACTTC.

This clone appeared once. This rearrangement joins TRBV19 to TRBJ1-2, with TRBD1 as a possible D gene (6 bases). Trimming stripped 5 bases from V and 6 bases from J, with 10 bases between. CDR3 size: 12 residues. Germline V lookup: CDR1 LNHDA, CDR2 SQIVND (reference sequence). CDR3 coding DNA: TGTGCCAGTAGTCCCCGGACAGATGGCTACACCTTC. Protein: CASSPRTDGYTF.

This clone has just one count. This rearrangement joins TRBV24-1 to TRBJ2-1, with 9 bases lining up with TRBD1. This CDR3 region has 15 residues. From germline, CDR1 is KGHDR and CDR2 SFDVKD. J lost 3 bases, V lost 7 bases, and 6 bases had no gene match. CDR3 bases: TGTGCCACCAGCCCGGGACAGGGAGACTACAATGAGCAGTTCTTC. Protein sequence: CATSPGQGDYNEQFF.